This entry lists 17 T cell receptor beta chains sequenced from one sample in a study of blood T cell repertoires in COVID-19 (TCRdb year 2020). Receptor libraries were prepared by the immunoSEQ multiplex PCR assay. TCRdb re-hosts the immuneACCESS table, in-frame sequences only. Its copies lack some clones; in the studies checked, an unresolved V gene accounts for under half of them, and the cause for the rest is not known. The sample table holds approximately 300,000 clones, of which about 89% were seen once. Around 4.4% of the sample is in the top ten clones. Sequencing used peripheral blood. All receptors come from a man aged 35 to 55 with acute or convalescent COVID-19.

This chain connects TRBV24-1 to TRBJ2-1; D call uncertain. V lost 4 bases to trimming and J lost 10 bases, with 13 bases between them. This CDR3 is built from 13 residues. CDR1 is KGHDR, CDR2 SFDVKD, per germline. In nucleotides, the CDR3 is TGTGCCACCAGTGAAGACACGGTCCAGGAGCAGTTCTTC. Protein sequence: CATSEDTVQEQFF.

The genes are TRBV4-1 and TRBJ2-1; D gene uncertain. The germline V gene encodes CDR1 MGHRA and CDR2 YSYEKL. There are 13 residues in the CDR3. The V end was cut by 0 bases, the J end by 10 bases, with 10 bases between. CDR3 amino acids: CASSQEGRPEQFF. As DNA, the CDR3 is TGCGCCAGCAGCCAAGAGGGCAGGCCAGAGCAGTTCTTC.

In DNA, the CDR3 is TGTGCCAGCAGTGACCACGACAGGGTCGCCTCCTACGAGCAGTACTTC. Amino acid sequence: CASSDHDRVASYEQYF. The J gene is TRBJ2-7, the V gene TRBV6-1; 7 positions match TRBD1. The CDR3 has 16 amino acids. V was clipped by 3 bases and J by 0 bases; unmatched bases: 8. Germline lookup yields CDR1 MNHNS and CDR2 SASEGT.

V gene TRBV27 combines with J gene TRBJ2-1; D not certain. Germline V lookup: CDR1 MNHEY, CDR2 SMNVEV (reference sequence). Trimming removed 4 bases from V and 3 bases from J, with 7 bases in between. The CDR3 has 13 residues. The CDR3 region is CASSSPGYNEQFF. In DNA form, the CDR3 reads TGTGCCAGCAGTTCCCCAGGCTACAATGAGCAGTTCTTC.

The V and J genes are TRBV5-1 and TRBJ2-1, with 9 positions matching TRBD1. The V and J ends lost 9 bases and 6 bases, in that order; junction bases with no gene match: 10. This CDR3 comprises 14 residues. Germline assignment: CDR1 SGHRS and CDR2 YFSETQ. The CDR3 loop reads CATGRGQGFNEQFF. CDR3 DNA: TGCGCCACCGGCAGGGGACAGGGATTCAATGAGCAGTTCTTC.

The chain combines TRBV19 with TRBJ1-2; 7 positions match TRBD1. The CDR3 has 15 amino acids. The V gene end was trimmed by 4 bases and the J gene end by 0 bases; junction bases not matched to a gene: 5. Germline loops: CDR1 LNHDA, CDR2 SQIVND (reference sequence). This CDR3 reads CASSTPGQTNYGYTF. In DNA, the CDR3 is TGTGCCAGTAGTACTCCGGGACAGACTAACTATGGCTACACCTTC.

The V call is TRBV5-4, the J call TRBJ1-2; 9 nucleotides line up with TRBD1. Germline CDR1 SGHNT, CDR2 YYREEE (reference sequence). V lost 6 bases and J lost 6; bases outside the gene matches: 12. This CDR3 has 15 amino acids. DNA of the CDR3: TGTGCCAGCACCTCGGGGGACAGGGCTATCGATGGCTACACCTTC. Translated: CASTSGDRAIDGYTF.

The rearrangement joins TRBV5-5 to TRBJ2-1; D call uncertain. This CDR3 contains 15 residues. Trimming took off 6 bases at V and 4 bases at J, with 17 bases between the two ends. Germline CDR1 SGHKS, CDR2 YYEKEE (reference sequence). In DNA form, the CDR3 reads TGTGCCAGCACTGTATTCTCGCCAGAATACAATGAGCAGTTCTTC. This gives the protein CASTVFSPEYNEQFF.

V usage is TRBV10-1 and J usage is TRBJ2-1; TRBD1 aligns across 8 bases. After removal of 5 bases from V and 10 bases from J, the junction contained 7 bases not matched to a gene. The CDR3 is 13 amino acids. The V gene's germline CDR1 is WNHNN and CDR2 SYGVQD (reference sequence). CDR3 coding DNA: TGCGCCAGCAGTCACACAGGGGGGAGAGAGCAGTTCTTC. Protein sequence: CASSHTGGREQFF.

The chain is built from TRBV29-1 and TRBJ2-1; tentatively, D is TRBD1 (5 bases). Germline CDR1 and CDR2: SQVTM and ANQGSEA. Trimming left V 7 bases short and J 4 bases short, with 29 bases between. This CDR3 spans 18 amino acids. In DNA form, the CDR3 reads TGCAGCGCCATTTATCAGGGTACTCTTCTTTCGAGATACAATGAGCAGTTCTTC. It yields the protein CSAIYQGTLLSRYNEQFF.

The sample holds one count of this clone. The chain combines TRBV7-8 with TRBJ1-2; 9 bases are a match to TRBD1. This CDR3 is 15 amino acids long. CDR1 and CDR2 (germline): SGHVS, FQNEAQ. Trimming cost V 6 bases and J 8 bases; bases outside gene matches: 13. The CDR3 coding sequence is TGTGCCAGCAGTTCACAGGGGGCGATTCTTCAGGGCTACACCTTC. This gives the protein CASSSQGAILQGYTF.

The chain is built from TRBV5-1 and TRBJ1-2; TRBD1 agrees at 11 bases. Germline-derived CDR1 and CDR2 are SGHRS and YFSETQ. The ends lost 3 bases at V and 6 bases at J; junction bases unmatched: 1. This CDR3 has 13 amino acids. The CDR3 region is CASSWTGGDGYTF. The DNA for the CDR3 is TGCGCCAGCAGCTGGACAGGGGGCGATGGCTACACCTTC.

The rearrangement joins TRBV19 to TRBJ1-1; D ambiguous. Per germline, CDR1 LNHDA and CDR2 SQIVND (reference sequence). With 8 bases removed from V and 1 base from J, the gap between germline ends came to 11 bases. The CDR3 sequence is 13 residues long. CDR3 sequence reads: CASSRVSNTEAFF. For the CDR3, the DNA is TGTGCCAGTTCGAGAGTATCGAACACTGAAGCTTTCTTT. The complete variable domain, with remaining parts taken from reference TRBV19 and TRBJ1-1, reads DGGITQSPKYLFRKEGQNVTLSCEQNLNHDAMYWYRQDPGQGLRLIYYSQIVNDFQKGDIAEGYSVSREKKESFPLTVTSAQKNPTAFYLCASSRVSNTEAFFGQGTRLTVV.

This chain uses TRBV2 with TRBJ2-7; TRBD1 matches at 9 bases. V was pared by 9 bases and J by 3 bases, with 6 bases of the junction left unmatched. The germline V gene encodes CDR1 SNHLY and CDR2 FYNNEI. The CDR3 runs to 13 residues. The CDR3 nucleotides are TGTGCCAGGGGACAGGGAGGCCTCTACGAGCAGTACTTC. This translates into CARGQGGLYEQYF. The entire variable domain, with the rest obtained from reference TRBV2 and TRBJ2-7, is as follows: EPEVTQTPSHQVTQMGQEVILRCVPISNHLYFYWYRQILGQKVEFLVSFYNNEISEKSEIFDDQFSVERPDGSNFTLKIRSTKLEDSAMYFCARGQGGLYEQYFGPGTRLTVT.

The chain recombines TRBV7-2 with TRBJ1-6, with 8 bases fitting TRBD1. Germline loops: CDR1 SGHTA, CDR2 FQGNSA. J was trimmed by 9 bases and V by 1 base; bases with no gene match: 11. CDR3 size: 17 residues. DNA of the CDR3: TGTGCCAGCAGCTTAGGGACGTGGGGGACAGGCGGTTCACCCCTCCACTTT. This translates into CASSLGTWGTGGSPLHF.

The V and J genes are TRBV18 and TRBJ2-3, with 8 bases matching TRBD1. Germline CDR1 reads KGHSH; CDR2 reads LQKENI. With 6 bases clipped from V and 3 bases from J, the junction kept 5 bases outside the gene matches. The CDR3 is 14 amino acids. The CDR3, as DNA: TGTGCCAGCTCCAGGGGGCGCGGGACAGATACGCAGTATTTT. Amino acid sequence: CASSRGRGTDTQYF.

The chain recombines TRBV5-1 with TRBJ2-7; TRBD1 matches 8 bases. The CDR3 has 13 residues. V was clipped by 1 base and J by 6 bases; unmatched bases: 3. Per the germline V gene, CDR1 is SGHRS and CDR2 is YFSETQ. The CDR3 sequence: CASSLTGGLEQYF. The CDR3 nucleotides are TGCGCCAGCAGCTTGACAGGGGGTCTCGAGCAGTACTTC.